Listed here are 27 T cell receptor beta chains from one sample, sequenced in a study of cytomegalovirus exposure and HLA in healthy donors. The PCR had 60 Vbeta and 13 Jbeta primers. Here immunoSEQ multiplex PCR was the method, and the copy in TCRdb shows in-frame clones only, minus some. The sample carries roughly 120,000 clones, 76% recorded once. The sequencing input was PBMCs. These receptors were obtained from a man in his fifties or sixties in good health and CMV-seronegative.

This chain uses TRBV2 with TRBJ1-1; TRBD1 aligns across 9 bases. The V and J ends lost 6 bases and 5 bases, in that order; junction bases with no gene match: 10. This CDR3 spans 15 amino acids. Germline CDR1 is SNHLY and CDR2 is FYNNEI. Here the CDR3 reads CASSLDRGRGTEAFF. CDR3 sequence (DNA): TGTGCCAGCAGCCTGGACAGGGGTCGTGGTACTGAAGCTTTCTTT.

As to this clone: The sample holds other DNA sequences that translate to the same CDR3. CDR3 loop: CASSGGGVNTEAFF. For the CDR3, the DNA is TGCGCCAGCTCCGGGGGAGGGGTGAACACTGAAGCTTTCTTT. This chain joins TRBV5-1 and TRBJ1-1, with D perhaps matching TRBD1 (5 bases). Trimming took off 7 bases at V and 0 bases at J, with 13 bases between the two ends. This CDR3 spans 14 amino acids. The germline CDR1 and CDR2 sequences are SGHRS and YFSETQ.

This clone was found once. The chain joins TRBV7-2 to TRBJ1-1; 7 bases align to TRBD1. Germline CDR1 reads SGHTA; CDR2 reads FQGNSA. J was trimmed by 5 bases and V by 0 bases; bases with no gene match: 6. The CDR3 is 15 residues long. CDR3 amino acids: CASSLAGQKGTEAFF. CDR3 nucleotides: TGTGCCAGCAGCTTAGCGGGACAGAAAGGGACTGAAGCTTTCTTT.

This chain uses TRBV6-4 with TRBJ2-4; TRBD2 matches at 10 bases. The length of the CDR3 is 14 residues. Looked up from germline, CDR1 is MRHNA and CDR2 is SNTAGT. V was clipped by 4 bases and J by 5 bases; unmatched bases: 2. The CDR3 nucleotides read TGTGCCAGCAGTGTCCTAGCGGGGGAAAACATTCAGTACTTC. Translated, it gives CASSVLAGENIQYF.

This rearrangement joins TRBV28 to TRBJ2-3, with 7 positions matching TRBD1. The germline V gene encodes CDR1 MDHEN and CDR2 SYDVKM. The trim removed 7 bases at V and 2 bases at J, leaving 6 bases unmatched. This CDR3 has 14 residues. In DNA, the CDR3 is TGTGCCAGCACACTTGGGACAGCCACAGATACGCAGTATTTT. It translates to CASTLGTATDTQYF.

The V and J genes are TRBV2 and TRBJ2-7; D possibly corresponds to TRBD1 (6 bases). CDR3 length: 12 amino acids. Germline CDR1 reads SNHLY; CDR2 reads FYNNEI. The V and J ends lost 7 bases and 6 bases respectively, with 13 bases between them. CDR3 sequence: CASKDRGPEQYV. The CDR3 region has the DNA TGTGCCAGCAAGGACAGAGGGCCCGAGCAGTACGTC.

V and J are TRBV19 and TRBJ1-5; TRBD1 might be the D (5 bases). This CDR3 has 12 residues. Germline CDR1 LNHDA, CDR2 SQIVND (reference sequence). Trimming removed 7 bases at V and 5 bases at J, with 9 bases between. DNA of the CDR3: TGTGCCAGTAAATTCAGGGATCAGCCCCAGCATTTT. Translating it yields CASKFRDQPQHF.

The V gene is TRBV4-2, the J gene TRBJ2-7, with TRBD1 as a possible D gene (6 bases). V lost 2 bases to trimming and J lost 2 bases, with 13 bases between them. This CDR3 has 15 amino acids. CDR1 is LGHNA, CDR2 YNFKEQ, per germline. For the CDR3, the DNA is TGTGCCAGCAGCCAAACACAGGGCCTTACCTACGAGCAGTACTTC. Its translation is CASSQTQGLTYEQYF.

The chain is built from TRBV7-2 and TRBJ2-2; 7 nucleotides match TRBD2. Losses at the gene ends were 7 bases for V and 0 bases for J; bases not matched to a gene: 8. Germline assignment: CDR1 SGHTA and CDR2 FQGNSA. This CDR3 comprises 16 residues. The CDR3 DNA reads TGTGCCAGCACTAAACTCGGGGGGACGAACACCGGGGAGCTGTTTTTT. Encoded protein: CASTKLGGTNTGELFF.

The rearrangement uses TRBV25-1 and TRBJ2-1, with 9 positions matching TRBD1. The CDR3 runs to 15 residues. V trimming: 0 bases; J trimming: 6 bases; junction bases outside the gene matches: 3. Germline loops: CDR1 MGHDK, CDR2 SYGVNS. CDR3 region: CASSEYYRGRNEQFF. Here the CDR3 DNA reads TGTGCCAGCAGTGAATACTACAGGGGGCGCAATGAGCAGTTCTTC. The full variable domain, in which reference TRBV25-1 and TRBJ2-1 provide the parts outside the CDR3, is EADIYQTPRYLVIGTGKKITLECSQTMGHDKMYWYQQDPGMELHLIHYSYGVNSTEKGDLSSESTVSRIRTEHFPLTLESARPSHTSQYLCASSEYYRGRNEQFFGPGTRLTVL.

The chain uses TRBV7-9 and TRBJ2-3, with TRBD1 as a possible D gene (6 bases). In germline, CDR1 is SEHNR, CDR2 FQNEAQ (reference sequence). There are 14 residues in the CDR3. V lost 2 bases to trimming and J lost 1 base, with 7 bases between them. The CDR3 region has the DNA TGTGCCAGCAGCTTAAACAGGGGCACAGATACGCAGTATTTT. Translation gives CASSLNRGTDTQYF.

The chain uses TRBV2 and TRBJ2-1, with TRBD2 matching 9 bases. J lost 10 bases, V lost 1 base, and 5 bases had no gene match. Looked up from germline, CDR1 is SNHLY and CDR2 is FYNNEI. The CDR3 consists of 14 residues. CDR3 amino acids: CASSEGGLAFEQFF. CDR3 nucleotide sequence: TGTGCCAGCAGTGAAGGGGGACTAGCTTTCGAGCAGTTCTTC. Full variable domain (missing parts from reference TRBV2 and TRBJ2-1): EPEVTQTPSHQVTQMGQEVILRCVPISNHLYFYWYRQILGQKVEFLVSFYNNEISEKSEIFDDQFSVERPDGSNFTLKIRSTKLEDSAMYFCASSEGGLAFEQFFGPGTRLTVL.

In this sample, this clone turned up a few times. V gene TRBV28 combines with J gene TRBJ1-1; tentatively, D is TRBD1 (5 bases). V gave up 3 bases and J gave up 3 bases, with 17 bases separating them. Germline V CDR1 and CDR2: MDHEN, SYDVKM. The CDR3 loop spans 16 amino acids. This chain's CDR3 is CASSLGGGAPDTEAFF. CDR3 nucleotides: TGTGCCAGCAGTTTGGGGGGTGGGGCCCCGGACACTGAAGCTTTCTTT.

V and J are TRBV6-6 and TRBJ1-1; the match to TRBD1 covers 7 bases. CDR1 is MNHNY and CDR2 is SVGAGI in the germline V gene (reference sequence). This CDR3 spans 15 amino acids. Trimming took 4 bases from V and 6 from J; bases not matched to a gene: 11. The chain's CDR3 is CASSFSRQGSAEAFF. The CDR3 DNA is TGTGCCAGCAGTTTCTCCCGACAGGGTTCGGCTGAAGCTTTCTTT.

The chain recombines TRBV7-2 with TRBJ2-3; no clear D. Trimming took 0 bases from V and 2 from J, leaving 15 bases between them. The CDR3 is made up of 17 amino acids. CDR1 and CDR2 (germline): SGHTA, FQGNSA. CDR3 in DNA: TGTGCCAGCAGCTTAGCTCTCCAGGCCCAACCCACAGATACGCAGTATTTT. Translating it yields CASSLALQAQPTDTQYF.

The rearrangement links TRBV15 to TRBJ1-1; D remains unclear. This CDR3 comprises 13 residues. With 1 base removed from V and 4 bases from J, the gap between germline ends came to 7 bases. CDR1 and CDR2 from the germline V gene are LNHNV and YYDKDF (reference sequence). CDR3 DNA: TGTGCCACCAGCAGAGGACTGAGCACTGAAGCTTTCTTT. Translation: CATSRGLSTEAFF.

Of note for this clone: One end of the junction fails to match germline, which may point to a read error. The chain recombines TRBV7-9 with TRBJ1-1; D is unresolved. Germline V gene sequence: CDR1 SEHNR, CDR2 FQNEAQ (reference sequence). There are 13 residues in the CDR3. CDR3 sequence: CSSSAEVETEAFF. In DNA form, the CDR3 reads TGTTCCAGCAGCGCGGAAGTCGAGACTGAAGCTTTCTTT.

The gene calls are TRBV19 and TRBJ2-4, with TRBD1 matching 7 bases. Germline-derived CDR1 and CDR2 are LNHDA and SQIVND (reference sequence). J gave up 4 bases and V 1 base, and 1 base lay outside the gene matches. The CDR3 extends over 14 amino acids. As DNA, the CDR3 is TGTGCCAGTAGTATAGCGGGACAGAAAAACATTCAGTACTTC. It translates to CASSIAGQKNIQYF.

The chain has TRBV5-1 and TRBJ2-3; 11 positions agree with TRBD2. Germline-derived CDR1 and CDR2 are SGHRS and YFSETQ. The CDR3 spans 16 residues. V lost 4 bases and J lost 1; bases outside the gene matches: 5. In DNA form, the CDR3 reads TGCGCCAGCAGCGCGGTACTAGCGGGGGGCACAGATACGCAGTATTTT. Protein: CASSAVLAGGTDTQYF.

The chain combines TRBV18 with TRBJ1-4, with D hard to call. This CDR3 is built from 15 residues. The V gene lost 6 bases and the J gene lost 0 bases, with 11 bases spanning the gap. CDR1 and CDR2 (germline): KGHSH, LQKENI. In nucleotides, the CDR3 is TGTGCCAGCTCGTTCGACTATTCAACTAATGAAAAACTGTTTTTT. This gives the protein CASSFDYSTNEKLFF.

The chain employs TRBV28 and TRBJ2-7; perhaps TRBD2 as D (6 bases). Germline-derived CDR1 and CDR2 are MDHEN and SYDVKM. Trimming shortened V by 5 bases and J by 7 bases, and 12 bases separated the two germline ends. The CDR3 has 12 residues. CDR3 in DNA: TGTGCCAGCAGTCGCGGGATAGGTGAGCAGTACGTC. Amino acid sequence: CASSRGIGEQYV.

In this sample, this clone turned up once. The genes are TRBV5-1 and TRBJ2-1; 8 nucleotides align to TRBD2. CDR1 and CDR2 (germline): SGHRS, YFSETQ. This CDR3 spans 15 amino acids. V lost 5 bases, J lost 4 bases, and 8 bases stayed unmatched. CDR3 in DNA: TGCGCCAGCAGTCCCGGGACTAGGGGTTACAATGAGCAGTTCTTC. It codes for CASSPGTRGYNEQFF.

This chain connects TRBV7-3 to TRBJ2-1, with TRBD1 identical over 10 bases. CDR1 and CDR2 (germline): SGHTA, FQGTGA. CDR3 length: 16 amino acids. Losses at the gene ends were 5 bases for V and 8 bases for J; bases not matched to a gene: 12. CDR3 bases: TGTGCCAGCAGCCCACGACAGGGGGCCGCGTTCCATGAGCAGTTCTTC. Protein: CASSPRQGAAFHEQFF. Looking up the rest from reference TRBV7-3 and TRBJ2-1 gives the full variable domain: GAGVSQTPSNKVTEKGKYVELRCDPISGHTALYWYRQSLGQGPEFLIYFQGTGAADDSGLPNDRFFAVRPEGSVSTLKIQRTERGDSAVYLCASSPRQGAAFHEQFFGPGTRLTVL.

This clone has just one count. One junction end disagrees with the germline gene, perhaps due to a read error. The chain links TRBV7-9 to TRBJ1-2; D is unresolved. Germline loops: CDR1 SEHNR, CDR2 FQNEAQ (reference sequence). The CDR3 has 15 residues. CDR3 DNA: TGTTCCAGCAGCTTAGGAGTCCCGCAAATCTATGGCTACACCTTC. It translates to CSSSLGVPQIYGYTF. The variable domain in full, with the rest retrieved from reference TRBV7-9 and TRBJ1-2, is DTGVSQNPRHKITKRGQNVTFRCDPISEHNRLYWYRQTLGQGPEFLTYFQNEAQLEKSRLLSDRFSAERPKGSFSTLEIQRTEQGDSAMYLCSSSLGVPQIYGYTFGSGTRLTVV.

The chain has TRBV29-1 and TRBJ2-3, with a tentative D call TRBD2 (5 bases). The CDR3 contains 14 residues. V shed 6 bases and J shed 2 bases, with 15 bases lying between them. Looked up from germline, CDR1 is SQVTM and CDR2 is ANQGSEA. CDR3 nucleotide sequence: TGCAGCGTGGGGTCAGGACTCTTCACAGATACGCAGTATTTT. It is translated as CSVGSGLFTDTQYF.

The chain uses TRBV6-1 and TRBJ2-1; 10 bases line up with TRBD1. Trimming cost V 3 bases and J 8 bases; bases outside gene matches: 10. CDR1 is MNHNS and CDR2 is SASEGT in the germline V gene. The length of the CDR3 is 16 residues. The CDR3 region is CASSEPGTGVWDEQFF. CDR3 nucleotide sequence: TGTGCCAGCAGTGAGCCCGGGACAGGGGTTTGGGATGAGCAGTTCTTC.

The V call is TRBV28, the J call TRBJ2-5; D uncertain. This CDR3 spans 14 amino acids. V lost 2 bases, J lost 2 bases, and 9 bases lay in between. The germline CDR1 and CDR2 sequences are MDHEN and SYDVKM. CDR3 residues: CASSLISRQETQYF. CDR3 nucleotides: TGTGCCAGCAGTTTAATCTCTAGACAAGAGACCCAGTACTTC.